The 5 T cell receptor beta chains below come from one sample, sequenced in a study of T cells after yellow fever vaccination. TCRdb re-called the 5' RACE reads with MiXCR, one entry per CDR3 protein. Of 150,000 to 200,000 distinct CDR3 sequences listed, roughly 9.6% are singletons. The sequencing used CD8+ T cells sorted from PBMCs, collected 15 days after the yellow fever booster vaccination. The receptors stem from a man between 18 and 29 years old who received the YFV17D yellow fever vaccine.

This clonotype appeared a few times. The gene calls are TRBV6-2 or TRBV6-3 and TRBJ2-3, with TRBD2 matching 8 bases. Germline V gives CDR1 MNHEY, CDR2 SVGEGT. The CDR3 runs 19 residues. V lost 0 bases, J lost 5 bases, and 16 bases stayed unmatched. CDR3 in DNA: TGTGCCAGCAGTTACTCTCGCTCTTGGAGTCGGGGGGGCCAAGATACGCAGTATTTT. This codes for CASSYSRSWSRGGQDTQYF.

This clonotype was recorded a few times. V gene TRBV4-1 combines with J gene TRBJ1-6; 7 positions match TRBD1. CDR1 and CDR2 from the germline V gene are MGHRA and YSYEKL. The V gene end was trimmed by 2 bases and the J gene end by 8 bases; junction bases not matched to a gene: 6. This CDR3 contains 15 residues. In DNA form, the CDR3 reads TGCGCCAGCAGCCAATCCTTGGACAGGCATTCACCCCTCCACTTT. Its translation: CASSQSLDRHSPLHF.

This clonotype was seen only a few times. This chain connects TRBV20-1 to TRBJ1-1, with a possible D match to TRBD1 (6 bases). CDR1 is DFQATT and CDR2 is SNEGSKA in the germline V gene (reference sequence). Trimming removed 6 bases at V and 1 base at J, with 12 bases between. The CDR3 runs to 13 residues. The CDR3 DNA is TGCAGTGCGTCTGCACAGGGGAACACTGAAGCTTTCTTT. Its protein product is CSASAQGNTEAFF.

This clonotype was counted between two and nine times. The rearrangement uses TRBV6-5 and TRBJ1-6; D gene unclear. CDR1 is MNHEY and CDR2 is SVGAGI in the germline V gene. V was clipped by 0 bases and J by 14 bases, with 11 bases between them. CDR3 size: 13 residues. The chain's CDR3 is CASSYSTSSALHF. The CDR3 nucleotides read TGTGCCAGCAGTTACTCGACGAGTTCGGCCCTCCACTTT.

This clonotype was detected only a few times. This chain joins TRBV7-9 and TRBJ2-2; D is ambiguous. The CDR3 contains 13 residues. Germline CDR1 and CDR2: SEHNR and FQNEAQ (reference sequence). Trimming removed 9 bases from V and 4 bases from J, with 12 bases in between. CDR3 region: CARSAGFTGELFF. The CDR3 DNA sequence: TGTGCCAGAAGCGCCGGGTTCACCGGGGAGCTGTTTTTT.